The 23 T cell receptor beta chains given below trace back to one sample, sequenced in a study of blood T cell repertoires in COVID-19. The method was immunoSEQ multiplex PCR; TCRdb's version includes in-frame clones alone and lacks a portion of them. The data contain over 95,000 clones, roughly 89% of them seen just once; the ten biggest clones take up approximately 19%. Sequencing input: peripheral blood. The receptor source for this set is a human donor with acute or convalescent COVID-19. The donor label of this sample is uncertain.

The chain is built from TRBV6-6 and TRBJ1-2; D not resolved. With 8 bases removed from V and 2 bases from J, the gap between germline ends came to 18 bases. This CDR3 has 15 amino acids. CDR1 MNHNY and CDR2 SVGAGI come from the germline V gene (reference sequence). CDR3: CASGFRGSANYGYTF. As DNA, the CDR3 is TGTGCCAGCGGGTTCCGAGGGTCGGCAAACTATGGCTACACCTTC.

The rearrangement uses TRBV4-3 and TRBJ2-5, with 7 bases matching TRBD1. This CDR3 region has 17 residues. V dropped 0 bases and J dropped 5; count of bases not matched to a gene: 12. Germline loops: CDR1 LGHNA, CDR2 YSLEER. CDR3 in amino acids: CASSQDWRGTVSETQYF. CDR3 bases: TGCGCCAGCAGCCAAGATTGGCGTGGGACAGTGAGTGAGACCCAGTACTTC.

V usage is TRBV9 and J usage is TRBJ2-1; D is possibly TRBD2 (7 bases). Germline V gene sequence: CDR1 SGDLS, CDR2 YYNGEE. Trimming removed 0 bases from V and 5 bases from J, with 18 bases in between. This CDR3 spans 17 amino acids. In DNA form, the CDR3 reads TGTGCCAGCAGCGTAGGACGTCCGGGGGGCCTCCACAATGAGCAGTTCTTC. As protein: CASSVGRPGGLHNEQFF. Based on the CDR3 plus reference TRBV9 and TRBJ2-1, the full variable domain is DSGVTQTPKHLITATGQRVTLRCSPRSGDLSVYWYQQSLDQGLQFLIQYYNGEERAKGNILERFSAQQFPDLHSELNLSSLELGDSALYFCASSVGRPGGLHNEQFFGPGTRLTVL.

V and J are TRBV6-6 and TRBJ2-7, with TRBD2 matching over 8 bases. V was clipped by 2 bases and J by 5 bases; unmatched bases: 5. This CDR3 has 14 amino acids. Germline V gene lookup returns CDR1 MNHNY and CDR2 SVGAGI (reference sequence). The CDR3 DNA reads TGTGCCAGCAGTTACGGCGGGAGGTTGAACGAGCAGTACTTC. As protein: CASSYGGRLNEQYF.

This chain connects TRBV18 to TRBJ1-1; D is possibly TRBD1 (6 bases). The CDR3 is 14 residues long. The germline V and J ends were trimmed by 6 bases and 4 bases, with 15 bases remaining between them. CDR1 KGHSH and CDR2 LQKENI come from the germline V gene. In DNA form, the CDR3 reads TGTGCCAGCTCCCCCACAACAGGGTTCACTGAAGCTTTCTTT. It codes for CASSPTTGFTEAFF.

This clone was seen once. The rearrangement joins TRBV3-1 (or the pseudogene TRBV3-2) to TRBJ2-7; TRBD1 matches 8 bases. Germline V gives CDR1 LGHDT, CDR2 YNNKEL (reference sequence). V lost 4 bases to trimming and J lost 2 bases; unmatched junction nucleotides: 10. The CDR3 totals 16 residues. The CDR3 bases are TGTGCCAGCAGCCCTTACCTAACAGGGGGGACCTACGAGCAGTACTTC. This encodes CASSPYLTGGTYEQYF.

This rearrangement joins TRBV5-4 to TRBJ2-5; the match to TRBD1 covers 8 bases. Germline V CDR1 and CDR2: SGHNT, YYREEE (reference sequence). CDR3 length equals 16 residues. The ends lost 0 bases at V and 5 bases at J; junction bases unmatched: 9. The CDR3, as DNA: TGTGCCAGCAGCTTGGTTTCGGCAGGGGGCTACGAGACCCAGTACTTC. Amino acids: CASSLVSAGGYETQYF.

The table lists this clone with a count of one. CDR3 bases: TGTGCCAGCAGGACCAGCAGCGCGAACACCGGGGAGCTGTTTTTT. Protein product: CASRTSSANTGELFF. This rearrangement joins TRBV5-4 to TRBJ2-2; D ambiguous. The V and J ends lost 5 bases and 0 bases respectively, with 11 bases between them. Germline V gives CDR1 SGHNT, CDR2 YYREEE (reference sequence). The CDR3 is 15 residues long.

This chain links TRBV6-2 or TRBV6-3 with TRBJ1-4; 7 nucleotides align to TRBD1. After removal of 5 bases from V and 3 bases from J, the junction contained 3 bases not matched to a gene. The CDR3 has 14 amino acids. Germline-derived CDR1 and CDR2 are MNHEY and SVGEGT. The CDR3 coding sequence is TGTGCCAGCAGTCCAGGGGGAGCTAATGAAAAACTGTTTTTT. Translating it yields CASSPGGANEKLFF.

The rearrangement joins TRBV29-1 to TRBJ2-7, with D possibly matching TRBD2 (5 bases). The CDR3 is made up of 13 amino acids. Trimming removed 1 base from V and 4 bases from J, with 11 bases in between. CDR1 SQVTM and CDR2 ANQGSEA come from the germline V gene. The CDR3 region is CSVEVKGDYEQYF. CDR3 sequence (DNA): TGCAGCGTTGAAGTAAAGGGAGATTACGAGCAGTACTTC.

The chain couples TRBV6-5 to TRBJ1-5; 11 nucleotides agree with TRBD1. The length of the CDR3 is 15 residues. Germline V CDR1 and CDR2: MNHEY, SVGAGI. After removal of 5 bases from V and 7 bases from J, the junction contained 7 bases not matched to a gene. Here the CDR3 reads CASSIGTGGGQPQHF. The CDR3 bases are TGTGCCAGCAGTATCGGGACAGGGGGTGGCCAGCCCCAGCATTTT.

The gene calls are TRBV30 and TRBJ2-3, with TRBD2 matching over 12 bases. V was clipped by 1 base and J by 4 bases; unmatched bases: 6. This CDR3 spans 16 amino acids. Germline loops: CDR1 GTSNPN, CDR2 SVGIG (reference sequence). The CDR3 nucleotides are TGTGCCTGGAGTGGCGGACTAGCGGGAAGCGCAGATACGCAGTATTTT. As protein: CAWSGGLAGSADTQYF.

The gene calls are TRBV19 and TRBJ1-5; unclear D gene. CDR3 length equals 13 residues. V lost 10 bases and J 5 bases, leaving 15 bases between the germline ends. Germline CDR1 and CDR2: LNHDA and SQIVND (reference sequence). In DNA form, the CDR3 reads TGTGCCACGGAAGGGAGGTGGGATCAGCCCCAGCATTTT. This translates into CATEGRWDQPQHF.

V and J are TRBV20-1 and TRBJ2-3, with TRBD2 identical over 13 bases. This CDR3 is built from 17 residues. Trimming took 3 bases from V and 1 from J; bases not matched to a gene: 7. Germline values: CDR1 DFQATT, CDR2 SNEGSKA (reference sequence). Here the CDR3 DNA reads TGCAGTGCTAGTGATGGGACTAGCGGGGCCCGCACAGATACGCAGTATTTT. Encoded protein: CSASDGTSGARTDTQYF.

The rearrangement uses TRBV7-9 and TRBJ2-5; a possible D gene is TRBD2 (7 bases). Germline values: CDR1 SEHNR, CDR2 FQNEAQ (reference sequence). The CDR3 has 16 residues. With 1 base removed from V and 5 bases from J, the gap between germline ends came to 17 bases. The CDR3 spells CASSLGLRGGEETQYF. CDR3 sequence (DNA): TGTGCCAGCAGCTTAGGTCTTAGGGGGGGCGAGGAGACCCAGTACTTC.

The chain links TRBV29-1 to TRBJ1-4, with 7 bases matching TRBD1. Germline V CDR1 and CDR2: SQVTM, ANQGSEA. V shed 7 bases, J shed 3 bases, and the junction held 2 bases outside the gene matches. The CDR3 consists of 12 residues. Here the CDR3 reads CSAGQANEKLFF. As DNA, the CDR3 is TGCAGCGCCGGACAGGCTAATGAAAAACTGTTTTTT.

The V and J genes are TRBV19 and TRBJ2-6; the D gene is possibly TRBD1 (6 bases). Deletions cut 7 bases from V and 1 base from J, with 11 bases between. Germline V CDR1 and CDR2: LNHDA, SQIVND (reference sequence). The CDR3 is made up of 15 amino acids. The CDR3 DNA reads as TGTGCCAGTACCACCACAGGGTCTGGGGCCAACGTCCTGACTTTC. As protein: CASTTTGSGANVLTF.

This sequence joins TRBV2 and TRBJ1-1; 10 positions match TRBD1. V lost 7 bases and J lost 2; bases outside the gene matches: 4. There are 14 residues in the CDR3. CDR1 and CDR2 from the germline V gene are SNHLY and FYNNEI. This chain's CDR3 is CASIGDRGNTEAFF. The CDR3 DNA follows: TGTGCCAGCATTGGGGACAGGGGAAACACTGAAGCTTTCTTT.

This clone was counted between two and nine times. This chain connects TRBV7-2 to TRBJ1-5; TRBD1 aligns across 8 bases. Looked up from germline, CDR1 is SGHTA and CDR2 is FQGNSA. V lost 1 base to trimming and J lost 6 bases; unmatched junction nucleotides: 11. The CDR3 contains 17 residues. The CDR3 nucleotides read TGTGCCAGCAGCTTAGATAGAGGGACAGGTTGGAGTCAGCCCCAGCATTTT. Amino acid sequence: CASSLDRGTGWSQPQHF.

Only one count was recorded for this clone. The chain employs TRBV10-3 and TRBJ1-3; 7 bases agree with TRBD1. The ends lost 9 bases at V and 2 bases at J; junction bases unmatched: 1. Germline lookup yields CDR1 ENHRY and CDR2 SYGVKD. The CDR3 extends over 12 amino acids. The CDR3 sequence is CAIGTAGNTIYF. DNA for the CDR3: TGTGCCATAGGGACAGCTGGAAACACCATATATTTT.

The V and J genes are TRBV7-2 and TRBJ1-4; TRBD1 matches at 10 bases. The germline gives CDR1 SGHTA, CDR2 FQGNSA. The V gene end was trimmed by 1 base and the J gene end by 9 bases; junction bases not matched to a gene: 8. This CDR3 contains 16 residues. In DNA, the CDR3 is TGTGCCAGCAGCTTAGAACGGACAGGGGGGACTCAAAAACTGTTTTTT. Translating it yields CASSLERTGGTQKLFF.

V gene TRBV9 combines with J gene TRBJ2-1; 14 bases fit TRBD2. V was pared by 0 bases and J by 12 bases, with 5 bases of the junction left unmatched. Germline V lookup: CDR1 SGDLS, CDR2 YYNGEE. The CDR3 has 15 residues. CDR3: CASSVGGLAGGVQFF. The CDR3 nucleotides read TGTGCCAGCAGCGTAGGCGGACTAGCGGGAGGTGTGCAGTTCTTC.

The CDR3 nucleotides are TGTGCCAGCAGCGAGTCTTACGAGCAGTACTTC. Residues: CASSESYEQYF. The chain is built from TRBV7-9 and TRBJ2-7, with D hard to call. V was shortened by 5 bases and J by 4 bases, with 6 bases between the two germline ends. The CDR3 has 11 amino acids. From germline, CDR1 is SEHNR and CDR2 FQNEAQ (reference sequence).